This T cell receptor beta chain was documented in a study of OX40 agonist ivuxolimab in advanced cancers. Overall study: Dose-escalation patients' cancers were hepatocellular carcinoma, melanoma, renal cell or head and neck cancer.

TCRdb's copy holds only in-frame clones and misses some; the assay was immunoSEQ multiplex PCR. The sample carries 50,000 to 65,000 clones, around 89% recorded once. Remarks on this clone: Its antigen is unidentified.

The study, taken as a whole, reports: In CD8+ T cells, expanded clones were on average more numerous than in CD4+.

V lost 1 base and J lost 5; bases outside the gene matches: 3. The CDR3 loop spans 16 amino acids. The V gene's germline CDR1 is SGHVS and CDR2 FNYEAQ. Sequences were derived from CD4+ or CD8+ T cells sorted from blood, sampled in a trial of the OX40 agonist ivuxolimab. The chain couples TRBV7-6 to TRBJ2-1; 12 nucleotides align to TRBD2. This sequence originates from an adult with an advanced solid tumor such as melanoma, head and neck, liver or kidney cancer. CDR3 DNA: TGTGCCAGCAGCTTAGGGACTAGCGGGATTAACAATGAGCAGTTCTTC. It encodes CASSLGTSGINNEQFF.